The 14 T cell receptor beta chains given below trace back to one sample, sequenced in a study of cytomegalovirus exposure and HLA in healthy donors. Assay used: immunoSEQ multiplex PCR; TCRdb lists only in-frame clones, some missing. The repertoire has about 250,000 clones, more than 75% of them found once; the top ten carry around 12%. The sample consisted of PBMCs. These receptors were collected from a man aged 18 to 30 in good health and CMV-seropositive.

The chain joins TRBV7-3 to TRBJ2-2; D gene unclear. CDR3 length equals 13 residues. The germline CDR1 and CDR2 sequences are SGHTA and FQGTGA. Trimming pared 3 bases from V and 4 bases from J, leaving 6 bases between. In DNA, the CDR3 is TGTGCCAGCAGCTTGGTCAGCACCGGGGAGCTGTTTTTT. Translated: CASSLVSTGELFF.

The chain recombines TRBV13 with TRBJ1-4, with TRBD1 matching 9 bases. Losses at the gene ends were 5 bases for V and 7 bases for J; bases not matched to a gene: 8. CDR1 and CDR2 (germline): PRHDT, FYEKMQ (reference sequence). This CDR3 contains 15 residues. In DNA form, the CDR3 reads TGTGCCAGCAGCCCCCCGGGACAGGGAGGTGAAAAACTGTTTTTT. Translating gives CASSPPGQGGEKLFF.

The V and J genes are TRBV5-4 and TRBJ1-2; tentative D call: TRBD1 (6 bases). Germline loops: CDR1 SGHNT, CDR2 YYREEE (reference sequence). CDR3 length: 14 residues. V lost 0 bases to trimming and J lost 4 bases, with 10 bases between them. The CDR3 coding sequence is TGTGCCAGCAGCTTGGGCGGACAGAGCTATGGCTACACCTTC. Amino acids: CASSLGGQSYGYTF.

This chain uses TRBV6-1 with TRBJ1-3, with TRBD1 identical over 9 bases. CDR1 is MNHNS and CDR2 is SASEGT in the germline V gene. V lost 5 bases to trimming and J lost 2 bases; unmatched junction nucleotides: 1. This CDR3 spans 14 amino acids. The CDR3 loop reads CASSWTGAGNTIYF. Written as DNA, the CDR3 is TGTGCCAGCAGTTGGACAGGGGCTGGAAACACCATATATTTT.

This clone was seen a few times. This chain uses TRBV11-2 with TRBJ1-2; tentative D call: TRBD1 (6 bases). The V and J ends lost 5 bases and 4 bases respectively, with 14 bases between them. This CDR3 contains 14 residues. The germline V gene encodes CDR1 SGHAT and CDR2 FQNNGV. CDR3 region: CASSPNTGSYGYTF. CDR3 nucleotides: TGTGCCAGCAGCCCCAATACAGGGAGCTATGGCTACACCTTC.

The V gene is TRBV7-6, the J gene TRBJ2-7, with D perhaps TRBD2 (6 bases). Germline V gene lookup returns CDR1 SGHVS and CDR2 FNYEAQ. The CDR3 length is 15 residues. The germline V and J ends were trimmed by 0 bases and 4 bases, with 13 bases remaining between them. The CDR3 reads CASSLAGGTGYEQYF. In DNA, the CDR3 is TGTGCCAGCAGCTTAGCCGGGGGTACCGGGTACGAGCAGTACTTC. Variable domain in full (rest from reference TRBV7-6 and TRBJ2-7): GAGVSQSPRYKVTKRGQDVALRCDPISGHVSLYWYRQALGQGPEFLTYFNYEAQQDKSGLPNDRFSAERPEGSISTLTIQRTEQRDSAMYRCASSLAGGTGYEQYFGPGTRLTVT.

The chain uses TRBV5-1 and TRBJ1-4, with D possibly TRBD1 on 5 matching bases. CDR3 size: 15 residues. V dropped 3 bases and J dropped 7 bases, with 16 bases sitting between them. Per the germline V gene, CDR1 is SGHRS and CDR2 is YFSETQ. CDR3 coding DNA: TGCGCCAGCAGCTGGTTAGGGACTGGTGGTGAAAAACTGTTTTTT. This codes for CASSWLGTGGEKLFF.

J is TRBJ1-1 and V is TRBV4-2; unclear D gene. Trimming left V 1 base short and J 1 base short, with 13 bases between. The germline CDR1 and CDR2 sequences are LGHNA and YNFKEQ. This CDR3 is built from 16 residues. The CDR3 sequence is CASSQVGKVWNTEAFF. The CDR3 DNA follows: TGTGCCAGCAGCCAAGTTGGCAAGGTTTGGAACACTGAAGCTTTCTTT.

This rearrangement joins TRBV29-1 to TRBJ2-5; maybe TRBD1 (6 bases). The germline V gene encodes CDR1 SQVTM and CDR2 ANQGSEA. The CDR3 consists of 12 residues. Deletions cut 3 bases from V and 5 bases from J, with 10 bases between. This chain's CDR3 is CSVDSQGETQYF. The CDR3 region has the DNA TGCAGCGTTGACAGCCAGGGGGAGACCCAGTACTTC.

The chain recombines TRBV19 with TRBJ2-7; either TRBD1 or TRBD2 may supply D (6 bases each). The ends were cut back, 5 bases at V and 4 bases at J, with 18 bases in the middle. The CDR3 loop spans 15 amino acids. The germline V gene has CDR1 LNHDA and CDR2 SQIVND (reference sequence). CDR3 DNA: TGTGCCAGTAGTGAGAAGGGGGGCGCTGGGTACGAGCAGTACTTC. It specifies CASSEKGGAGYEQYF.

The CDR3 nucleotides read TGTGCCAGCAGCAAGACAGCCCAAGTCGGGGGCGAGCAGTACTTC. This encodes CASSKTAQVGGEQYF. The V and J genes are TRBV6-5 and TRBJ2-7, with D maybe TRBD2 (6 bases). CDR1 and CDR2 (germline): MNHEY, SVGAGI. This CDR3 region has 15 residues. V was trimmed by 6 bases and J by 6 bases, leaving 21 bases between them.

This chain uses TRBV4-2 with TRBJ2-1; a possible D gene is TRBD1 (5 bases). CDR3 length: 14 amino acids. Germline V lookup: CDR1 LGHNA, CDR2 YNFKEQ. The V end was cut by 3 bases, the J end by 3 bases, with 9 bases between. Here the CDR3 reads CASSHQTGYNEQFF. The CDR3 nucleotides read TGTGCCAGCAGCCATCAAACAGGCTACAATGAGCAGTTCTTC.

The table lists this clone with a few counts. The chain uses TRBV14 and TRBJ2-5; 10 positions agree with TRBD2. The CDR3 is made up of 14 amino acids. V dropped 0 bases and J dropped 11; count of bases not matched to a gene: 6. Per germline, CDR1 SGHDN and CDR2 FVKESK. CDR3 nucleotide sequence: TGTGCCAGCAGCCAAGATCTTGGGACTAGCGTTCAGTACTTC. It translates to CASSQDLGTSVQYF.

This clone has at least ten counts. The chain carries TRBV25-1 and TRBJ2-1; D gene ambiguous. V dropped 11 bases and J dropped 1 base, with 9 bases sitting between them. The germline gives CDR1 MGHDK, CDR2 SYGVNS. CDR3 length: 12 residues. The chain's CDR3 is CAGGDSYNEQFF. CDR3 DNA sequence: TGTGCCGGTGGCGATTCCTACAATGAGCAGTTCTTC.